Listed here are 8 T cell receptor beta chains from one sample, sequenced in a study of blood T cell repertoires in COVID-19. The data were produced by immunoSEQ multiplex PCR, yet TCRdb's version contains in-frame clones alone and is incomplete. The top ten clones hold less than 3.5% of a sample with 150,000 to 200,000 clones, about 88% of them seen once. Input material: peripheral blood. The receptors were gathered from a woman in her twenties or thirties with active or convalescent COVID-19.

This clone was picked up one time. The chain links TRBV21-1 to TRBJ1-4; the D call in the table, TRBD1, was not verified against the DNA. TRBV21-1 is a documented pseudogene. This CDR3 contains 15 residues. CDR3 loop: CASHTMALGREKLFF. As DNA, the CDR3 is TGTGCCAGCCATACGATGGCCTTGGGGCGGGAAAAACTGTTTTTT.

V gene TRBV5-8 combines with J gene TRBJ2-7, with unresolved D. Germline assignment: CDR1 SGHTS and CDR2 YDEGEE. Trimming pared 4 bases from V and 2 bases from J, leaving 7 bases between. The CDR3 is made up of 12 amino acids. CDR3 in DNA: TGTGCCAGCAGCCTCCCCGCCTACGAGCAGTACTTC. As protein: CASSLPAYEQYF.

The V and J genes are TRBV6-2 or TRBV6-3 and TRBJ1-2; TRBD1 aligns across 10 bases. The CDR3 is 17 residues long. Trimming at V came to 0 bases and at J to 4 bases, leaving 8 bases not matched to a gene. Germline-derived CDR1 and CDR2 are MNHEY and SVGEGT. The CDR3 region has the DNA TGTGCCAGCAGTTACTCATTAGACAGGGGGCGCGGCTATGGCTACACCTTC. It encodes CASSYSLDRGRGYGYTF.

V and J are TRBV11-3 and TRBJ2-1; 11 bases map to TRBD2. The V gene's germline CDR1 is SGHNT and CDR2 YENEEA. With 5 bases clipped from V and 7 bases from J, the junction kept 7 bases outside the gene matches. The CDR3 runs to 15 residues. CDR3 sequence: CASSPRVAGGNEQFF. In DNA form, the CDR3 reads TGTGCCAGCAGCCCCCGGGTAGCGGGGGGGAATGAGCAGTTCTTC.

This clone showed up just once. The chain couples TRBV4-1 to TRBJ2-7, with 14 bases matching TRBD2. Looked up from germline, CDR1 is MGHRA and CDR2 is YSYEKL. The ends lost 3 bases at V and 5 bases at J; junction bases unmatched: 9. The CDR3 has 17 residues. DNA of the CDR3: TGCGCCAGCAGCCAGGGGGACAGGGGACTAGCGGGAGACGAGCAGTACTTC. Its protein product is CASSQGDRGLAGDEQYF.

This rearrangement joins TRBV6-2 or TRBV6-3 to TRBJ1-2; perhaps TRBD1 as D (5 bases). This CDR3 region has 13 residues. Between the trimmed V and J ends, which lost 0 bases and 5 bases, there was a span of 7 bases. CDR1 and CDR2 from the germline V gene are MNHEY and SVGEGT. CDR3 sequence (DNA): TGTGCCAGCAGTTACTCGGGGCAGTATGGCTACACCTTC. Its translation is CASSYSGQYGYTF.

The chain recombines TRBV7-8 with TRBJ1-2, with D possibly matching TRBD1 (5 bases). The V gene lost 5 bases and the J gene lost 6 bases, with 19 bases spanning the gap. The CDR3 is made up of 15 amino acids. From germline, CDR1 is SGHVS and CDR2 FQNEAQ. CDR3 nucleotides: TGTGCCAGCAGCGAACGTGGGGGGTATGTCCATGGCTACACCTTC. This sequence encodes CASSERGGYVHGYTF.

The CDR3 DNA follows: TGTGCCAGCAGCCATAACGGCTTCCCCAGGGGTGGCTACACCTTC. Protein product: CASSHNGFPRGGYTF. J is TRBJ1-2 and V is TRBV3-1 (or the pseudogene TRBV3-2), with a tentative D call TRBD1 (6 bases). CDR3 size: 15 residues. In germline, CDR1 is LGHDT, CDR2 YNNKEL (reference sequence). The V end was cut by 3 bases, the J end by 7 bases, with 18 bases between.